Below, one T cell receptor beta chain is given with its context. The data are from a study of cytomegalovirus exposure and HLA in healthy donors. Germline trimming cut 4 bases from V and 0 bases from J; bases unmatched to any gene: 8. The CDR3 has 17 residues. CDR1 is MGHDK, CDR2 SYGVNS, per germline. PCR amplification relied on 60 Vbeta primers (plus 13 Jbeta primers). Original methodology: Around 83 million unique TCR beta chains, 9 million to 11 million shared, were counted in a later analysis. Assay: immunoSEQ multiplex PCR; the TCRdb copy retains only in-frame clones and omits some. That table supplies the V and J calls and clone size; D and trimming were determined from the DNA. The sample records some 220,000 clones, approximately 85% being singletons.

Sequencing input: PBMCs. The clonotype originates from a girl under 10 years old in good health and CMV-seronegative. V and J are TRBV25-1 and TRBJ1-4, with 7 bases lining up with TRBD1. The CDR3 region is CASSATGRRSTNEKLFF. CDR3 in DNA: TGTGCCAGCAGTGCGACAGGGAGAAGGTCAACTAATGAAAAACTGTTTTTT. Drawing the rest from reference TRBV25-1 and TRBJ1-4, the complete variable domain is EADIYQTPRYLVIGTGKKITLECSQTMGHDKMYWYQQDPGMELHLIHYSYGVNSTEKGDLSSESTVSRIRTEHFPLTLESARPSHTSQYLCASSATGRRSTNEKLFFGSGTQLSVL.